Below, 19 T cell receptor beta chains from the same sample are listed, as sequenced in a study of blood T cell repertoires in COVID-19. Only in-frame clones appear in the TCRdb table, and some are missing; sequencing was by immunoSEQ multiplex PCR. The data show tens of thousands of clones, around 88% seen once. Input material: peripheral blood. Receptor source: a man between 70 and 80 years old with active or convalescent COVID-19.

The J gene is TRBJ2-1, the V gene TRBV28, with 10 bases lining up with TRBD2. V shed 1 base, J shed 2 bases, and the junction held 2 bases outside the gene matches. Germline V gene sequence: CDR1 MDHEN, CDR2 SYDVKM. This CDR3 comprises 16 residues. The CDR3 spells CASSLSSGGTYNEQFF. CDR3 nucleotides: TGTGCCAGCAGTTTATCTAGCGGGGGAACCTACAATGAGCAGTTCTTC.

The rearrangement joins TRBV6-1 to TRBJ2-1; 8 bases map to TRBD1. This CDR3 region has 15 residues. CDR1 MNHNS and CDR2 SASEGT come from the germline V gene. Losses at the gene ends were 3 bases for V and 4 bases for J; bases not matched to a gene: 5. The CDR3 spells CASSDGTGLYNEQFF. The CDR3 DNA reads as TGTGCCAGCAGTGACGGGACAGGACTATACAATGAGCAGTTCTTC.

This chain joins TRBV7-2 and TRBJ2-3; 11 bases align to TRBD1. The V segment lost 8 bases and the J segment 6 bases; nucleotides outside the gene matches: 7. CDR1 is SGHTA, CDR2 FQGNSA, per germline. This CDR3 comprises 14 residues. The CDR3 loop reads CASGGQGAWDTQYF. The DNA for the CDR3 is TGTGCCAGCGGCGGACAGGGGGCTTGGGATACGCAGTATTTT. Supplemented by reference TRBV7-2 and TRBJ2-3, the full variable domain reads GAGVSQSPSNKVTEKGKDVELRCDPISGHTALYWYRQSLGQGLEFLIYFQGNSAPDKSGLPSDRFSAERTGGSVSTLTIQRTQQEDSAVYLCASGGQGAWDTQYFGPGTRLTVL.

The J gene is TRBJ1-5, the V gene TRBV30, with D unresolved. Trimming removed 1 base from V and 4 bases from J, with 11 bases in between. There are 14 residues in the CDR3. Germline V CDR1 and CDR2: GTSNPN, SVGIG (reference sequence). CDR3 sequence reads: CAWSALGGNQPQHF. In nucleotides, the CDR3 is TGTGCCTGGAGTGCGCTAGGTGGAAATCAGCCCCAGCATTTT.

The chain couples TRBV10-2 to TRBJ2-3; 11 positions match TRBD1. The V gene end was trimmed by 6 bases and the J gene end by 0 bases; junction bases not matched to a gene: 5. The germline V gene has CDR1 WSHSY and CDR2 SAAADI. The CDR3 runs 16 residues. In DNA form, the CDR3 reads TGCGCCAGCAGGGGCGGACAGGGGGCCAGCACAGATACGCAGTATTTT. It translates to CASRGGQGASTDTQYF.

This chain connects TRBV6-5 to TRBJ1-2, with D maybe TRBD1 (5 bases). The CDR3 covers 15 residues. Trimming stripped 0 bases from V and 3 bases from J, with 11 bases between. Germline V gene lookup returns CDR1 MNHEY and CDR2 SVGAGI. CDR3 loop: CASSYSGGTDYGYTF. CDR3 nucleotide sequence: TGTGCCAGCAGTTACTCGGGCGGGACCGACTATGGCTACACCTTC.

The chain employs TRBV7-2 and TRBJ1-6, with D perhaps TRBD1 (5 bases). From germline, CDR1 is SGHTA and CDR2 FQGNSA. Deletions cut 4 bases from V and 7 bases from J, with 14 bases between. CDR3 length: 15 residues. The CDR3 DNA follows: TGTGCCAGCAGCTCCGGGGGGTACCTCAATTCACCCCTCCACTTT. Its translation: CASSSGGYLNSPLHF. Full variable domain (missing parts from reference TRBV7-2 and TRBJ1-6): GAGVSQSPSNKVTEKGKDVELRCDPISGHTALYWYRQSLGQGLEFLIYFQGNSAPDKSGLPSDRFSAERTGGSVSTLTIQRTQQEDSAVYLCASSSGGYLNSPLHFGNGTRLTVT.

The chain recombines TRBV14 with TRBJ2-5, with TRBD1 matching 8 bases. There are 14 residues in the CDR3. Germline lookup yields CDR1 SGHDN and CDR2 FVKESK. V gave up 5 bases and J gave up 5 bases; unmatched junction bases: 7. CDR3 DNA sequence: TGTGCCAGCAGCTTGACAGGGGTTTGGGAGACCCAGTACTTC. As protein: CASSLTGVWETQYF.

This chain uses TRBV6-1 with TRBJ2-3; the match to TRBD2 covers 7 bases. Germline assignment: CDR1 MNHNS and CDR2 SASEGT. V shed 1 base, J shed 2 bases, and the junction held 6 bases outside the gene matches. There are 16 residues in the CDR3. In DNA form, the CDR3 reads TGTGCCAGCAGTGAAGGGGCTAGCGGATACACAGATACGCAGTATTTT. As protein: CASSEGASGYTDTQYF.

The chain recombines TRBV11-1 with TRBJ2-7; 9 nucleotides agree with TRBD1. This CDR3 has 14 residues. Losses at the gene ends were 5 bases for V and 0 bases for J; bases not matched to a gene: 2. Germline V lookup: CDR1 SGHAT, CDR2 FQDESV (reference sequence). The DNA of the CDR3 is TGTGCCAGCAGCGGGACAGGGACCTCCTACGAGCAGTACTTC. It codes for CASSGTGTSYEQYF.

The chain couples TRBV6-6 to TRBJ1-3; maybe TRBD1 (6 bases). Germline lookup yields CDR1 MNHNY and CDR2 SVGAGI (reference sequence). V gave up 7 bases and J gave up 8 bases, with 18 bases separating them. The CDR3 contains 14 residues. DNA for the CDR3: TGTGCCAGCACCGACATGGGGGCCGCGGACACCATATATTTT. Residues: CASTDMGAADTIYF.

This chain joins TRBV30 and TRBJ2-5, with 7 bases matching TRBD1. This CDR3 is built from 16 residues. V shed 2 bases, J shed 2 bases, and the junction held 11 bases outside the gene matches. Looked up from germline, CDR1 is GTSNPN and CDR2 is SVGIG (reference sequence). The CDR3 loop is CAWSPTGTVTQETQYF. DNA of the CDR3: TGTGCCTGGAGTCCTACCGGGACAGTTACTCAAGAGACCCAGTACTTC.

This chain links TRBV12-3 or TRBV12-4 with TRBJ2-3, with D uncertain. The V and J ends lost 6 bases and 3 bases respectively, with 10 bases between them. The CDR3 runs 13 residues. CDR3 bases: TGTGCCAGCAGCCTAAGCTTTACAGATACGCAGTATTTT. This gives the protein CASSLSFTDTQYF.

V and J are TRBV5-1 and TRBJ1-1; TRBD1 matches at 8 bases. Germline values: CDR1 SGHRS, CDR2 YFSETQ. This CDR3 comprises 14 residues. With V trimmed by 3 bases and J by 5 bases, 6 bases remained unmatched. CDR3 protein: CASSSFTGGTEAFF. The CDR3 DNA reads TGCGCCAGCAGCTCTTTCACAGGGGGGACTGAAGCTTTCTTT.

This clone occurred once. The rearrangement links TRBV2 to TRBJ2-7; D is possibly TRBD2 (6 bases). Looked up from germline, CDR1 is SNHLY and CDR2 is FYNNEI. The CDR3 spans 14 residues. V shed 4 bases and J shed 2 bases, with 12 bases lying between them. For the CDR3, the DNA is TGTGCCAGCAGTGTGGGACGGGGGACCTACGAGCAGTACTTC. As protein: CASSVGRGTYEQYF. The full variable domain, with the rest looked up from reference TRBV2 and TRBJ2-7, is EPEVTQTPSHQVTQMGQEVILRCVPISNHLYFYWYRQILGQKVEFLVSFYNNEISEKSEIFDDQFSVERPDGSNFTLKIRSTKLEDSAMYFCASSVGRGTYEQYFGPGTRLTVT.

The chain joins TRBV5-1 to TRBJ2-1; 9 nucleotides line up with TRBD2. The CDR3 spans 16 residues. The germline V gene encodes CDR1 SGHRS and CDR2 YFSETQ. J was trimmed by 2 bases and V by 2 bases; bases with no gene match: 5. The chain's CDR3 is CASSLEGGRAYNEQFF. The CDR3 DNA reads as TGCGCCAGCAGCTTAGAGGGCGGGAGGGCCTACAATGAGCAGTTCTTC. Full variable domain (outside the CDR3, taken from reference TRBV5-1 and TRBJ2-1): KAGVTQTPRYLIKTRGQQVTLSCSPISGHRSVSWYQQTPGQGLQFLFEYFSETQRNKGNFPGRFSGRQFSNSRSEMNVSTLELGDSALYLCASSLEGGRAYNEQFFGPGTRLTVL.

V usage is TRBV2 and J usage is TRBJ2-7, with no clear D. Germline V gene lookup returns CDR1 SNHLY and CDR2 FYNNEI. V was clipped by 6 bases and J by 2 bases, with 5 bases between them. The CDR3 totals 11 residues. CDR3 sequence (DNA): TGTGCCAGCAGGACAACCTACGAGCAGTACTTC. This sequence encodes CASRTTYEQYF. Full variable domain (outside the CDR3, taken from reference TRBV2 and TRBJ2-7): EPEVTQTPSHQVTQMGQEVILRCVPISNHLYFYWYRQILGQKVEFLVSFYNNEISEKSEIFDDQFSVERPDGSNFTLKIRSTKLEDSAMYFCASRTTYEQYFGPGTRLTVT.

CDR3 DNA: TGCGCCAGCAGCCAAGATGGTTGGCGGGCTGAAGCTTTCTTT. Residues: CASSQDGWRAEAFF. J is TRBJ1-1 and V is TRBV4-3; D remains unclear. V was shortened by 0 bases and J by 6 bases, with 11 bases between the two germline ends. There are 14 residues in the CDR3. In germline, CDR1 is LGHNA, CDR2 YSLEER.

The rearrangement links TRBV28 to TRBJ1-5, with no clear D. The CDR3 is made up of 13 amino acids. Trimming stripped 7 bases from V and 0 bases from J, with 7 bases between. Germline CDR1 reads MDHEN; CDR2 reads SYDVKM. The CDR3 region is CASTYNSNQPQHF. For the CDR3, the DNA is TGTGCCAGCACTTATAATAGCAATCAGCCCCAGCATTTT. The variable domain in full, completed from reference TRBV28 and TRBJ1-5, reads DVKVTQSSRYLVKRTGEKVFLECVQDMDHENMFWYRQDPGLGLRLIYFSYDVKMKEKGDIPEGYSVSREKKERFSLILESASTNQTSMYLCASTYNSNQPQHFGDGTRLSIL.